The 21 T cell receptor beta chains below were found in one sample sequenced in a study of blood T cell repertoires in COVID-19. Generated by immunoSEQ multiplex PCR, the TCRdb table keeps only in-frame clones and is missing some. Here the sample spans about 220,000 clones, approximately 88% being singletons. Sequenced material: PBMCs or T cells enriched from blood (not recorded which). The receptor set was obtained from a woman under 40 with acute COVID-19.

The genes are TRBV18 and TRBJ1-5; D might be TRBD1 (6 bases). The CDR3 length is 16 residues. Germline assignment: CDR1 KGHSH and CDR2 LQKENI. Trimming removed 3 bases at V and 5 bases at J, with 17 bases between. CDR3: CASSPDLRGGDQPQHF. The CDR3 region has the DNA TGTGCCAGCTCACCGGATTTGAGGGGGGGCGATCAGCCCCAGCATTTT.

The rearrangement uses TRBV28 and TRBJ2-3; TRBD2 matches at 12 bases. The V gene's germline CDR1 is MDHEN and CDR2 SYDVKM. This CDR3 region has 14 residues. V lost 5 bases, J lost 6 bases, and 3 bases stayed unmatched. CDR3 nucleotides: TGTGCCAGCAGTACTAGCGGGGGGAGGGATACGCAGTATTTT. Amino acids: CASSTSGGRDTQYF.

V is TRBV3-1 (or the pseudogene TRBV3-2) and J is TRBJ2-3, with D maybe TRBD2 (6 bases). Trimming cost V 1 base and J 0 bases, with 26 bases left between them. The germline CDR1 and CDR2 sequences are LGHDT and YNNKEL (reference sequence). The CDR3 runs to 21 residues. The CDR3, as DNA: TGTGCCAGCAGCCAAGCCTTTCTTGTTAGCGGCCATTATTCTAGCACAGATACGCAGTATTTT. Its protein is CASSQAFLVSGHYSSTDTQYF.

The J gene is TRBJ1-2, the V gene TRBV5-6, with 10 bases identical to TRBD1. The V gene's germline CDR1 is SGHDT and CDR2 YYEEEE. CDR3 length: 14 amino acids. Unmatched junction bases numbered 5, after V lost 4 bases and J lost 5 bases. The CDR3 DNA reads as TGTGCCAGCAGCCGGACAGGGGGAAGTTATGGCTACACCTTC. Translating it yields CASSRTGGSYGYTF.

The CDR3, as DNA: TGTGCCAGCAGCAAAACAACTAGCGGGGGGGACAATGAGCAGTTCTTC. It is translated as CASSKTTSGGDNEQFF. This chain uses TRBV21-1 with TRBJ2-1; the D call of TRBD2 is as the table states it, not checked on the DNA. TRBV21-1 represents a pseudogene. This CDR3 spans 16 amino acids.

The chain joins TRBV6-4 to TRBJ1-2; D gene ambiguous. CDR1 MRHNA and CDR2 SNTAGT come from the germline V gene. CDR3 length equals 10 residues. The V end lost 4 bases, the J end lost 11 bases, and 8 bases lay between the germline ends. CDR3 nucleotide sequence: TGTGCCAGCAGTGCCCTACTGTACACCTTC. This translates into CASSALLYTF.

The chain links TRBV10-3 to TRBJ1-1; D remains unclear. V lost 0 bases and J lost 0, with 11 bases in between. The CDR3 has 16 amino acids. Germline lookup yields CDR1 ENHRY and CDR2 SYGVKD. Here the CDR3 DNA reads TGTGCCATCAGTGAGTCTACGAGGGTTTTGAACACTGAAGCTTTCTTT. It codes for CAISESTRVLNTEAFF.

V is TRBV25-1 and J is TRBJ1-5; D unclear. Germline loops: CDR1 MGHDK, CDR2 SYGVNS. The CDR3 is 13 residues long. V was shortened by 5 bases and J by 4 bases, with 9 bases between the two germline ends. The CDR3 protein is CASSYAGNQPQHF. The CDR3 region has the DNA TGTGCCAGCAGTTATGCGGGTAATCAGCCCCAGCATTTT.

The V and J genes are TRBV29-1 and TRBJ1-1, with D unclear. The ends were cut back, 7 bases at V and 5 bases at J, with 8 bases in the middle. Germline CDR1 is SQVTM and CDR2 is ANQGSEA. This CDR3 is built from 10 residues. For the CDR3, the DNA is TGCAGCGGCGGAGAGACTGAAGCTTTCTTT. This translates into CSGGETEAFF.

This sequence joins TRBV2 and TRBJ2-3, with 8 bases fitting TRBD2. The V gene's germline CDR1 is SNHLY and CDR2 FYNNEI. The CDR3 extends over 19 amino acids. V was pared by 10 bases and J by 2 bases, with 23 bases of the junction left unmatched. The CDR3 region has the DNA TGTGCCACCTCACCGCGCGGGGCGGGGGGCGAACCCTCCACAGATACGCAGTATTTT. It yields the protein CATSPRGAGGEPSTDTQYF.

This clone occurred a few times. J is TRBJ1-2 and V is TRBV7-9, with 7 bases matching TRBD1. V lost 4 bases, J lost 2 bases, and 13 bases stayed unmatched. This CDR3 spans 17 amino acids. Germline values: CDR1 SEHNR, CDR2 FQNEAQ (reference sequence). The CDR3 DNA is TGTGCCAGCAGCTCCTACCAAAAGACAGGGACCAACTATGGCTACACCTTC. Residues: CASSSYQKTGTNYGYTF.

The chain combines TRBV10-3 with TRBJ1-2; the D gene is possibly TRBD1 (5 bases). Trimming removed 5 bases from V and 3 bases from J, with 7 bases in between. The CDR3 runs to 12 residues. Germline V CDR1 and CDR2: ENHRY, SYGVKD. CDR3 in DNA: TGTGCCATCAGTACGACAGACTATGGCTACACCTTC. It specifies CAISTTDYGYTF.

Only a few counts were recorded for this clone. The chain joins TRBV19 to TRBJ1-5, with a possible D match to TRBD1 (6 bases). Germline CDR1 and CDR2: LNHDA and SQIVND (reference sequence). The CDR3 is 16 residues long. The ends were cut back, 7 bases at V and 0 bases at J, with 16 bases in the middle. The CDR3: CASKPPTGYSNQPQHF. CDR3 bases: TGTGCCAGTAAACCCCCGACAGGCTATAGCAATCAGCCCCAGCATTTT.

The chain combines TRBV7-9 with TRBJ2-1; D possibly corresponds to TRBD2 (6 bases). Germline CDR1 is SEHNR and CDR2 is FQNEAQ (reference sequence). The CDR3 sequence is 13 residues long. V lost 2 bases and J lost 9, with 11 bases in between. The DNA for the CDR3 is TGTGCCAGCAGCTTATCGACTAGTGGTGAGCAGTTCTTC. This codes for CASSLSTSGEQFF.

CDR3 protein: CATSRDAVQIYNSPLHF. In DNA, the CDR3 is TGTGCCACCAGCAGAGATGCGGTCCAGATCTATAATTCACCCCTCCACTTT. The chain has TRBV15 and TRBJ1-6; D unclear. CDR1 is LNHNV and CDR2 is YYDKDF in the germline V gene (reference sequence). V was shortened by 0 bases and J by 3 bases, with 12 bases between the two germline ends. This CDR3 spans 17 amino acids.

This CDR3 is CASSSGQGTEAFF. Written as DNA, the CDR3 is TGTGCCAGCAGTTCAGGACAGGGCACTGAAGCTTTCTTT. This chain uses TRBV7-2 with TRBJ1-1; 8 nucleotides align to TRBD1. The CDR3 is made up of 13 amino acids. Losses at the gene ends were 6 bases for V and 4 bases for J; bases not matched to a gene: 4. CDR1 and CDR2 from the germline V gene are SGHTA and FQGNSA.

The chain employs TRBV6-1 and TRBJ2-3, with 7 positions matching TRBD1. Germline CDR1 is MNHNS and CDR2 is SASEGT. The CDR3 is made up of 17 amino acids. The junction had 8 bases not matched to a gene; V was cut back by 2 bases and J by 0 bases. The CDR3, as DNA: TGTGCCAGCAGTGAAAGGGGGCAGAGTACCAGCACAGATACGCAGTATTTT. Translation: CASSERGQSTSTDTQYF.

This chain uses TRBV7-2 with TRBJ1-2; the D gene is possibly TRBD1 (6 bases). Trimming shortened V by 5 bases and J by 11 bases, and 18 bases separated the two germline ends. The germline V gene has CDR1 SGHTA and CDR2 FQGNSA. The CDR3 consists of 13 residues. The CDR3 bases are TGTGCCAGCAGCCCTCGCGAGGGGGACACGTACACCTTC. Encoded protein: CASSPREGDTYTF.

The chain links TRBV18 to TRBJ1-1, with a weak D call TRBD1 (5 bases). Trimming left V 1 base short and J 7 bases short, with 13 bases between. Germline lookup yields CDR1 KGHSH and CDR2 LQKENI. CDR3 length: 14 residues. For the CDR3, the DNA is TGTGCCAGCTCACCACAGGGGCGTGGGAATGAAGCTTTCTTT. Its translation is CASSPQGRGNEAFF.

This chain uses TRBV11-2 with TRBJ1-4; 7 nucleotides align to TRBD1. This CDR3 comprises 14 residues. The V segment lost 7 bases and the J segment 11 bases; nucleotides outside the gene matches: 13. Germline lookup yields CDR1 SGHAT and CDR2 FQNNGV. This chain's CDR3 is CASTESYPGGKLFF. The DNA for the CDR3 is TGTGCCAGCACCGAATCCTACCCAGGGGGGAAACTGTTTTTT.

The V call is TRBV5-6, the J call TRBJ2-2, with TRBD2 matching 8 bases. The germline gives CDR1 SGHDT, CDR2 YYEEEE. V lost 0 bases to trimming and J lost 4 bases; unmatched junction nucleotides: 5. The length of the CDR3 is 16 residues. CDR3 nucleotides: TGTGCCAGCAGCTTGGCCCTAGCGGGTGCCACCGGGGAGCTGTTTTTT. Translated: CASSLALAGATGELFF.